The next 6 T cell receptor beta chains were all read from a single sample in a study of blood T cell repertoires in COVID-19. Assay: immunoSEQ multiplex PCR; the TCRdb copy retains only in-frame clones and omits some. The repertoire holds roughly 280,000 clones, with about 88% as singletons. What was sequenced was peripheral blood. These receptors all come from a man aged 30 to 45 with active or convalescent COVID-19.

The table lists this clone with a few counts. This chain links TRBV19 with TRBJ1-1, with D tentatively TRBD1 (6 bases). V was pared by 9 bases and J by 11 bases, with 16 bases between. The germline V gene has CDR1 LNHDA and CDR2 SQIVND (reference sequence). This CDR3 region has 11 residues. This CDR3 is CASQYGGDAFF. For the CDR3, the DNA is TGTGCCAGCCAGTATGGGGGCGACGCTTTCTTT.

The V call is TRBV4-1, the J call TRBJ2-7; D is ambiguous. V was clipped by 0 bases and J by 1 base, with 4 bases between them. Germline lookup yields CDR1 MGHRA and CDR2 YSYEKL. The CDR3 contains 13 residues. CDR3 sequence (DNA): TGCGCCAGCAGCCAAGACCAGTCCTACGAGCAGTACTTC. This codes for CASSQDQSYEQYF.

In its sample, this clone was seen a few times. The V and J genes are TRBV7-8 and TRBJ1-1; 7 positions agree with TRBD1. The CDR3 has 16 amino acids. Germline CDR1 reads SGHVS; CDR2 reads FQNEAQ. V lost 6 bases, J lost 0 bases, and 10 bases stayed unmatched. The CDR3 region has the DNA TGTGCCAGCAGAACCAAACGGGGACAGTTGAACACTGAAGCTTTCTTT. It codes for CASRTKRGQLNTEAFF.

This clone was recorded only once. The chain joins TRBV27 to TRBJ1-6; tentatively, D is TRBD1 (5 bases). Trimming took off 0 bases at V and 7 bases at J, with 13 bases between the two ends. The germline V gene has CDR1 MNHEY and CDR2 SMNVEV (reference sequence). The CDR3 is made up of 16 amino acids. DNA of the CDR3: TGTGCCAGCAGTTTATCCGTGGCAGGGAAGAATTCACCCCTCCACTTT. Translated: CASSLSVAGKNSPLHF.

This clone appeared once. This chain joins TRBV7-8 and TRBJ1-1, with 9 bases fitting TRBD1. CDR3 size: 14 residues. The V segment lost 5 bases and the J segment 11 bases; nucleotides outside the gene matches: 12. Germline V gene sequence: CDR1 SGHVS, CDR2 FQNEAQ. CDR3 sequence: CASSPDPGQGKAFF. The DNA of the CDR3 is TGTGCCAGCAGCCCCGACCCGGGACAGGGTAAGGCTTTCTTT.

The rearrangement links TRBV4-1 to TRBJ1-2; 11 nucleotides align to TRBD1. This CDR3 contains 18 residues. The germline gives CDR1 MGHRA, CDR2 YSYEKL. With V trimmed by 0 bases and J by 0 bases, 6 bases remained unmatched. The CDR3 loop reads CASSQEGTGGGSNYGYTF. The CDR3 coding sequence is TGCGCCAGCAGCCAAGAGGGGACAGGGGGTGGGTCTAACTATGGCTACACCTTC.